The source of this T cell receptor beta chain is a study of cytomegalovirus exposure and HLA in healthy donors. Study findings and constraints: Confirmation was obtained in vitro that a few CMV-associated chains are specific for CMV antigens. The investigators catalogued 164 TCR beta chains as cytomegalovirus-associated. When the data were analyzed later, several of the most significant clusters appeared to be linked to common viral pathogens.

All the people who gave samples were healthy bone marrow donors. The primer mix had 60 Vbeta and 13 Jbeta primers. Assay used: immunoSEQ multiplex PCR; TCRdb lists only in-frame clones, some missing. The repertoire holds about 110,000 clones, 65% to 80% seen once, with around 5% in the top ten. As for this clone: What it binds is unknown.

The origin of this receptor is a female donor in good health and CMV-seropositive. The material sequenced was PBMCs.

The CDR3 region is CAISDEGVRPNYGYTF. CDR3 in DNA: TGTGCCATCAGTGATGAGGGTGTACGACCCAATTATGGCTACACCTTC. This chain uses TRBV10-3 with TRBJ1-2; no clear D gene. Germline CDR1 ENHRY, CDR2 SYGVKD. The ends were cut back, 3 bases at V and 5 bases at J, with 19 bases in the middle. This CDR3 is 16 amino acids long.